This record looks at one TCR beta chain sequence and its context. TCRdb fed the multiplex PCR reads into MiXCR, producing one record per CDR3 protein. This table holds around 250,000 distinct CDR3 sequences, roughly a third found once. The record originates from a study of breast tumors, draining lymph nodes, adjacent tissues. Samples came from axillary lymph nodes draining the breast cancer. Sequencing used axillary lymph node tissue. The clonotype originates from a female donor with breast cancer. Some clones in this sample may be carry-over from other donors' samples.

The DNA of the CDR3 is TGCAGCTCCGGGACTAGCAGGTACAATGAGCAGTTCTTC. Protein product: CSSGTSRYNEQFF. The rearrangement uses TRBV29-1 and TRBJ2-1, with 9 bases lining up with TRBD2. This CDR3 region has 13 residues. V shed 8 bases, J shed 4 bases, and the junction held 6 bases outside the gene matches. CDR1 and CDR2 (germline): SQVTM, ANQGSEA.